Listed here is a single T cell receptor beta chain. These data come from a study of blood T cell repertoires in COVID-19. Study in general: COVID-19 samples collected from the United States, Italy and Spain covered acute and convalescent phases.

Trimming took 4 bases from V and 0 from J; bases not matched to a gene: 5. Germline CDR1 is MGHRA and CDR2 is YSYEKL. CDR3 length: 15 residues. Per the original data handling: Estimated nucleated cell counts came from reference gene primer amplification. Only in-frame clones appear in the TCRdb table, and some are missing; sequencing was by immunoSEQ multiplex PCR. V, J and clone size were drawn from that table, and D and trimming were deduced from the DNA. The sample records 90,000 to 150,000 clones, approximately 80% being singletons. The sequence was obtained from a human donor in a cohort sampled during active COVID-19. This chain uses TRBV4-1 with TRBJ1-1; TRBD1 matches 7 bases. The sample taken for sequencing was peripheral blood. The DNA of the CDR3 is TGCGCCAGCAGCCCCCAGGGACAGTTGAACACTGAAGCTTTCTTT. Translated, it gives CASSPQGQLNTEAFF.